The rows below give T cell receptor beta chains drawn from one sample of a study of breast tumors, draining lymph nodes, adjacent tissues. TCRdb ran MiXCR on the multiplex PCR reads and lists one entry per CDR3 protein. The sample carries 84,000 or so distinct CDR3 sequences, approximately 30% recorded once. The specimen sequenced was axillary lymph node tissue. The receptors here all came from a female donor with breast cancer. Some clones in this sample may be carry-over from other donors' samples. The CDR3 runs from the conserved cysteine through the conserved F or W. A D gene is named only where the DNA matches it firmly. Rows give clone size only sometimes, using once, few, many, or a class for an expanded clone.

d_call,clone_size,j_call,v_call,cdr3_nt,cdr3_aa
-,many,TRBJ1-5,TRBV20-1,TGCAGTGCATCATTCAGGACGGAACTCCTCTATAGCAATCAGCCCCAGCATTTT,CSASFRTELLYSNQPQHF
TRBD2,many,TRBJ2-2,TRBV5-1,TGCGCCAGCAGCTTCCGGAGACTAGCGGGACTTTCCCACACCGGGGAGCTGTTTTTT,CASSFRRLAGLSHTGELFF
TRBD1,many,TRBJ2-1,TRBV6-5,TGTGCCAGCAGTTACTCGAAAGGGACAGGGATCTACAATGAGCAGTTCTTC,CASSYSKGTGIYNEQFF
-,-,TRBJ2-1,TRBV28,TGTGCCAGCATCCTCCGGGCTAGCGATCGCGACGAGCAGTTCTTC,CASILRASDRDEQFF
-,-,TRBJ1-1,TRBV7-9,TGTGCCAGCAGCTTAATCGAGGCGATCGGGGAAGCTTTCTTT,CASSLIEAIGEAFF
-,many,TRBJ1-4,TRBV6-5,TGTGCCAGCAGTTACTCTGGGGTGAGGAATGAAAAACTGTTTTTT,CASSYSGVRNEKLFF
-,many,TRBJ1-2,TRBV5-1,TGCGCCAGCAGCTTGGACGCAAGATATGGCTACACCTTC,CASSLDARYGYTF
-,many,TRBJ2-1,TRBV20-1,TGCAGTGCTAGTACGAGTTCAAGTGAGCAGTTCTTC,CSASTSSSEQFF
-,many,TRBJ2-5,TRBV27,TGTGCCAGCAGTGACGGGACACCACAAGAGACCCAGTACTTC,CASSDGTPQETQYF
TRBD1,many,TRBJ2-2,TRBV2,TGTGCCAGCAGTGAGACGGGACAGTACACCGGGGAGCTGTTTTTT,CASSETGQYTGELFF
-,many,TRBJ2-2,TRBV7-9,TGTGCCGGTCATGCGGACACCGGGGAGCTGTTTTTT,CAGHADTGELFF
TRBD1,many,TRBJ2-2,TRBV19,TGTGCCAGTAGTTACAGGGGCCCCGGGGAGCTGTTTTTT,CASSYRGPGELFF
TRBD1,-,TRBJ1-5,TRBV20-1,TGCAGTGCTAGAATGGGACAGGGACGCAATCAGCCCCGGCATTTC,CSARMGQGRNQPRHF
-,many,TRBJ2-5,TRBV20-1,TGCAGTGCTAGTAACAGGAACCAAGAGACCCAGTACTTC,CSASNRNQETQYF
-,-,TRBJ2-1,TRBV14,TGTGCCAGCAACCGATCCAATGGGCAGTTCTTC,CASNRSNGQFF
TRBD2,-,TRBJ2-1,TRBV6-5,TGTGCCAGCAGTTACCTTAGCGGGAGTTTTAATGAACAGATCTTC,CASSYLSGSFNEQIF
-,many,TRBJ2-3,TRBV7-8,TGTGCCAGCAGTTTTGAGGGGGGTACGCAGTATTTT,CASSFEGGTQYF
-,-,TRBJ2-7,TRBV30,TGTGCCTGGAGTGGCAGGAGTGCCTACGAGCGGTACTTC,CAWSGRSAYERYF
-,many,TRBJ2-1,TRBV7-9,TGTACCAGCAGCGGCGTTGTCCTGGGACCTAGCTCCTACAATGAGCAGTTCTTC,CTSSGVVLGPSSYNEQFF
-,many,TRBJ1-5,TRBV7-9,TGTGCCAGCAGCTTAGGTGACGGAAGCAATCAGCCCCAGCATTTT,CASSLGDGSNQPQHF
-,medium-sized,TRBJ1-6,TRBV10-2,TGCGCCAGCAGTGAGTCGTCGGGAATTGGGGGTTCACCCCTCCACTTT,CASSESSGIGGSPLHF
-,many,TRBJ2-3,TRBV7-8,TGTGCCAGCAGCTACCAGACTAGAGCAACTAGCACAGATACGCAGTATTTT,CASSYQTRATSTDTQYF
TRBD1,-,TRBJ2-4,TRBV7-2,TGTGCCAGCAGCTTAGGATTCGAAACCGGGACAGTCATAGCCAAAAACATTCAGTACTTC,CASSLGFETGTVIAKNIQYF
-,many,TRBJ1-6,TRBV4-3,TGCGCCAGCAGCCAAGATCTAGGGGCTTTGAATTCACCCCTCCACTTT,CASSQDLGALNSPLHF
TRBD2,many,TRBJ2-1,TRBV7-3,TGTGCCAGCAGCTTAACCCGGGAGGGCCACAATGAGCAGTTCTTC,CASSLTREGHNEQFF
-,many,TRBJ2-5,TRBV6-6,TGTGCCAGCAGTCACCCGGGGGAGACCCAGTACTTC,CASSHPGETQYF
TRBD1,-,TRBJ1-4,TRBV5-1,TGCGCCAGCAGTCAGGCCGGGACAGGCGATGAAAAACTGTTTTTT,CASSQAGTGDEKLFF
-,-,TRBJ2-6,TRBV29-1,TGCAGCGTTGGAGGGGAGACTGGGGCCAACGTCCTGACTTTC,CSVGGETGANVLTF
-,-,TRBJ2-1,TRBV7-6,TGTGCCAGCAGCCGGCGGAGAGCGGAGTACAATGAGCAGTTCTTC,CASSRRRAEYNEQFF
-,many,TRBJ2-2,TRBV7-8,TGTGCCAGCAGCTCCGGTTGGGTGGCGGGATTCCTCCCCGGGGAGCTGTTTTTT,CASSSGWVAGFLPGELFF
-,-,TRBJ1-5,TRBV12-3/TRBV12-4,TGTGCCAGCACCACAGTTGGGGACAAGGGTGGGCAGCCCCAGCATTTT,CASTTVGDKGGQPQHF
-,once,TRBJ1-2,TRBV20-1,TGCAGTGCTCAACAGGACAGCACCAACTATGGCTACACCTTC,CSAQQDSTNYGYTF
-,-,TRBJ1-1,TRBV4-3,TGCGCCAGCAGCCGAGGGACAAATATCATGAACACTGAAGCTTTCTTT,CASSRGTNIMNTEAFF
-,many,TRBJ2-7,TRBV10-2,TGCGCCAGCAGTGAAGTTAGCGGTGGTAAGGTGGAGCAGTACTTC,CASSEVSGGKVEQYF
TRBD2,few,TRBJ2-1,TRBV30,TGTGCCTGTACATCCAATCTGGGACTAGCGGTTACCTACAATGAGCAGTTCTTC,CACTSNLGLAVTYNEQFF
TRBD2,many,TRBJ2-7,TRBV7-9,TGTGCCAGCAGCCCGCGGACTAGCGGGAGTTACGAGCAGTACTTC,CASSPRTSGSYEQYF
-,many,TRBJ2-7,TRBV18,TGTGCCAGCTCACCACCGATGGCTACAACCTACGAGCAGTACTTC,CASSPPMATTYEQYF
TRBD2,many,TRBJ2-3,TRBV6-5,TGTGCCAGCAGGACTAGCGGGAGCCCTTCGCGGGATACGCAGTATTTT,CASRTSGSPSRDTQYF
TRBD2,-,TRBJ2-7,TRBV7-9,TGTGTCAGCAGCTCCGGCCGGGTAGCGGGAGGCTACGGGCAGTACTTC,CVSSSGRVAGGYGQYF